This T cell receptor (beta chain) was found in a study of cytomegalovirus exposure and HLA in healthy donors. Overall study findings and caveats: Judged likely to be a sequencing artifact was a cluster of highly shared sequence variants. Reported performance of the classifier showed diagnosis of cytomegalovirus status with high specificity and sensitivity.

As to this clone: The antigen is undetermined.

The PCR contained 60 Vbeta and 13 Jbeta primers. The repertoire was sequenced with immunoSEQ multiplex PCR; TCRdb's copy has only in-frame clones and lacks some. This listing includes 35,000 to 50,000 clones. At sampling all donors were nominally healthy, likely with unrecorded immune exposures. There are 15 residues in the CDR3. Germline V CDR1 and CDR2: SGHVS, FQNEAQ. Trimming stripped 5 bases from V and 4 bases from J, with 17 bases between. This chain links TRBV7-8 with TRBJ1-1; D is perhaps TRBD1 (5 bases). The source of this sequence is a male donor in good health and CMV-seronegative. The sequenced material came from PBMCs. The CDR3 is CASSQRGREGTEAFF. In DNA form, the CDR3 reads TGTGCCAGCAGCCAAAGAGGCAGGGAGGGCACTGAAGCTTTCTTT.